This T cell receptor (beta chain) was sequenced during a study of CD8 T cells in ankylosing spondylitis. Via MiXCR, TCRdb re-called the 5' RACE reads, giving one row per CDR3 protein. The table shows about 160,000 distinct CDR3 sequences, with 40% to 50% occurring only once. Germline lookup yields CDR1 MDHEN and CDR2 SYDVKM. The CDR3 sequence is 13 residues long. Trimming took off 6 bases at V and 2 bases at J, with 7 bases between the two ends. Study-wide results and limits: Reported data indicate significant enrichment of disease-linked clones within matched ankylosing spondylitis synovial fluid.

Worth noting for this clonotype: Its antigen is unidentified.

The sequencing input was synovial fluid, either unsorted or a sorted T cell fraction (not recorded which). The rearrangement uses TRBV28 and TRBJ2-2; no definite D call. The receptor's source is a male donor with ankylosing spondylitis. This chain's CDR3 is CASSGVNTGELFF. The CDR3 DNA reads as TGTGCCAGCAGCGGAGTAAACACCGGGGAGCTGTTTTTT.